This TCR beta chain was sequenced during a study of cytomegalovirus exposure and HLA in healthy donors. Study-wide background: The early release's HLA-typed donors yielded 78 million or so unique TCRs. Study-wide results and limits: In a later analysis, parvovirus B19, influenza, CMV and Epstein-Barr virus appeared linked to several top co-occurrence clusters. The HLA-A and HLA-B alleles of most subjects were reportedly predicted accurately from TCR beta sequences. Follow-up analysis found HLA locus-dependent TCR association rates, highest for DRB1 and lowest for HLA-C.

The CDR3 is 15 amino acids. PCR primers comprised 60 Vbeta and 13 Jbeta primers. Assay used: immunoSEQ multiplex PCR; TCRdb lists only in-frame clones, some missing. Seen in this sample are more than 200,000 clones; the ten most common clones hold roughly 0.98%. Points on this clone: Its antigen is not identified.

The TCR sequence derives from a woman in her 30s in good health and CMV-seropositive. Sequencing was carried out using PBMCs. The chain has TRBV21-1 and TRBJ2-5; TRBD2, as called in the table, went unchecked against the DNA. TRBV21-1 is flagged as a pseudogene. CDR3 amino acids: CASSTGLQAQETQYF. CDR3 DNA: TGTGCCAGCAGCACCGGACTACAAGCTCAAGAGACCCAGTACTTC.